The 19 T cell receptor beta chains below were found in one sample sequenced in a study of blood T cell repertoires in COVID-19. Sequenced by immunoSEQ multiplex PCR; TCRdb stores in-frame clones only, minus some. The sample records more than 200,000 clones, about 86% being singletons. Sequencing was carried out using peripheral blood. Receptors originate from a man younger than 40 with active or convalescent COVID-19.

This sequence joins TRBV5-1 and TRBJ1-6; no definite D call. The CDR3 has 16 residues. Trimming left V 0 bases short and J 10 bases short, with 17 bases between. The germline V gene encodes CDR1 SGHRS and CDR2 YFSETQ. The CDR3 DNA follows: TGCGCCAGCAGCTTGGAAACGGGCCGAAGCGGATCACCCCTCCACTTT. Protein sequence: CASSLETGRSGSPLHF.

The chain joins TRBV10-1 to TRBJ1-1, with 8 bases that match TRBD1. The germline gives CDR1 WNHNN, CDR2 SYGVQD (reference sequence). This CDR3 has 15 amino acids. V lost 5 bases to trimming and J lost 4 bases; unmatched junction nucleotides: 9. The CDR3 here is CASSPGQGGPTEAFF. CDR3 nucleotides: TGCGCCAGCAGTCCCGGACAGGGCGGACCCACTGAAGCTTTCTTT.

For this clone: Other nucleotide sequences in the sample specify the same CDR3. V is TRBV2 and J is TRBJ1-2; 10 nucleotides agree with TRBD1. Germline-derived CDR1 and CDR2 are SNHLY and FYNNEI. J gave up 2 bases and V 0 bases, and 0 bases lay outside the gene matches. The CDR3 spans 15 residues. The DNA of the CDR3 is TGTGCCAGCAGTGAAGCGGGACAGGGGAACTATGGCTACACCTTC. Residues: CASSEAGQGNYGYTF.

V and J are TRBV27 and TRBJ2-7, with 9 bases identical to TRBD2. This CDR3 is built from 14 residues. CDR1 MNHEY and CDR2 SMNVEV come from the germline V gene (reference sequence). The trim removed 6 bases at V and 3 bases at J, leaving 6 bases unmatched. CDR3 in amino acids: CASRRGGQGYEQYF. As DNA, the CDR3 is TGTGCCAGCAGGCGGGGGGGCCAGGGCTACGAGCAGTACTTC.

The CDR3 DNA is TGTGCCAACATCCGCCGGACAGGGGGCCACTATGGCTACACCTTC. It encodes CANIRRTGGHYGYTF. The chain recombines TRBV2 with TRBJ1-2, with 11 bases matching TRBD1. The CDR3 has 15 residues. Germline V gene lookup returns CDR1 SNHLY and CDR2 FYNNEI. Trimming removed 10 bases from V and 3 bases from J; junction bases left unmatched: 10.

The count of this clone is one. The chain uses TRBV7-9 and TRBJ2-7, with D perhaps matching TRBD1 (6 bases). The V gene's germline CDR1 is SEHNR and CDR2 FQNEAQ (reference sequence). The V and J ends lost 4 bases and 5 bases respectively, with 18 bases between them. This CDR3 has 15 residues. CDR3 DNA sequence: TGTGCCAGCAGCTCCCCCGAGACAGGTGCCCACGAGCAGTACTTC. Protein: CASSSPETGAHEQYF. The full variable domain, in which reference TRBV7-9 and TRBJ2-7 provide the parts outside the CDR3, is DTGVSQNPRHKITKRGQNVTFRCDPISEHNRLYWYRQTLGQGPEFLTYFQNEAQLEKSRLLSDRFSAERPKGSFSTLEIQRTEQGDSAMYLCASSSPETGAHEQYFGPGTRLTVT.

CDR3 region: CASSYFGGSSNQPQHF. The CDR3 DNA reads as TGTGCCAGCAGTTACTTCGGAGGGTCGAGCAATCAGCCCCAGCATTTT. The chain has TRBV6-2 or TRBV6-3 and TRBJ1-5; D not certain. CDR3 size: 16 residues. V gave up 1 base and J gave up 1 base, with 11 bases separating them. The germline gives CDR1 MNHEY, CDR2 SVGEGT.

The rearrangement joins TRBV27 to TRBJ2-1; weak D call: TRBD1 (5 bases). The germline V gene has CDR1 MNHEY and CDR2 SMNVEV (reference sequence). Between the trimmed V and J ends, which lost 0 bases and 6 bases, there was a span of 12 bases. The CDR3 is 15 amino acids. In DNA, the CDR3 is TGTGCCAGCAGTTTATCGGCAGGGCGGCGCAATGAGCAGTTCTTC. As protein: CASSLSAGRRNEQFF.

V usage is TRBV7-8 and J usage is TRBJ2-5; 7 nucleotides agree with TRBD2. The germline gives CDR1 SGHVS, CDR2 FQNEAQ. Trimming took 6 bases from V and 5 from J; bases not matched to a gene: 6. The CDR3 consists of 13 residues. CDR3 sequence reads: CASRSGLGETQYF. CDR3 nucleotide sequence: TGTGCCAGCAGATCAGGACTAGGGGAGACCCAGTACTTC.

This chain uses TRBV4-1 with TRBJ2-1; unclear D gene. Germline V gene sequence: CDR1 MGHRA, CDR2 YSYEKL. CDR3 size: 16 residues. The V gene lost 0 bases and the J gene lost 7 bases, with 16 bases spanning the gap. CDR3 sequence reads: CASSQDHLLVRNEQFF. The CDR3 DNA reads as TGCGCCAGCAGCCAAGATCACTTGCTAGTTAGGAATGAGCAGTTCTTC.

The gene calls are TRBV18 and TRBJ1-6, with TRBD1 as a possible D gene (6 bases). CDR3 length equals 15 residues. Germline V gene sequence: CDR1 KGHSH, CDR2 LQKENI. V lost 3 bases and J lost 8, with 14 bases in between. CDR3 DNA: TGTGCCAGCTCACCCCGGACAGCCGACGATTCACCCCTCCACTTT. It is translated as CASSPRTADDSPLHF.

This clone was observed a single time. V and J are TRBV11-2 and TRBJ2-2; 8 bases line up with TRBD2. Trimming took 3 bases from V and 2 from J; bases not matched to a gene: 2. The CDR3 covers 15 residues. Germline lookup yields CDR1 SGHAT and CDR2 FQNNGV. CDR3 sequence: CASSFAGGNTGELFF. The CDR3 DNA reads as TGTGCCAGCAGCTTTGCGGGGGGCAACACCGGGGAGCTGTTTTTT.

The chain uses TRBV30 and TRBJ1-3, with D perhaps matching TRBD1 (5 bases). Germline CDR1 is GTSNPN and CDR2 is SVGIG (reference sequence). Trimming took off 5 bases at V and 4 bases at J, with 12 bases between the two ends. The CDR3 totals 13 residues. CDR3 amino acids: CAWHRQRGNTIYF. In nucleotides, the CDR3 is TGTGCCTGGCACCGACAGCGAGGAAACACCATATATTTT.

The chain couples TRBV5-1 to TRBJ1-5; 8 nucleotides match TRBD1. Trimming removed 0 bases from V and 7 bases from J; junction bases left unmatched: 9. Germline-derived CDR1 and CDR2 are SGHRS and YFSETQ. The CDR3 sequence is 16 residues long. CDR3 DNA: TGCGCCAGCAGCTTGGAGGGGGGACAGGACGGGCAGCCCCAGCATTTT. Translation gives CASSLEGGQDGQPQHF.

The CDR3 nucleotides are TGTGCCACCAGTGATTTTGGGACGGCGGGGGCTTTCTTT. Its translation: CATSDFGTAGAFF. This chain links TRBV24-1 with TRBJ1-1; D is possibly TRBD1 (5 bases). Germline values: CDR1 KGHDR, CDR2 SFDVKD. The CDR3 spans 13 residues. V lost 1 base to trimming and J lost 11 bases, with 13 bases between them.

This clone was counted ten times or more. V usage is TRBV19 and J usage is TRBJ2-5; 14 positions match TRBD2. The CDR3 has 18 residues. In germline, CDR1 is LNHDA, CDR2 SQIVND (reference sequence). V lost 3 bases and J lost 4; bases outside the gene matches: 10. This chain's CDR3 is CASSIRGLAGGSGETQYF. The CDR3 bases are TGTGCCAGTAGTATTAGAGGACTAGCGGGGGGTTCGGGAGAGACCCAGTACTTC.

CDR3 protein: CAWTEDRGYNSPLHF. The CDR3 region has the DNA TGTGCCTGGACTGAGGACAGGGGCTATAATTCACCCCTCCACTTT. The chain carries TRBV30 and TRBJ1-6, with 9 bases matching TRBD1. With V trimmed by 4 bases and J by 3 bases, 4 bases remained unmatched. Germline V gene data show CDR1 as GTSNPN and CDR2 as SVGIG (reference sequence). The CDR3 is 15 residues long.

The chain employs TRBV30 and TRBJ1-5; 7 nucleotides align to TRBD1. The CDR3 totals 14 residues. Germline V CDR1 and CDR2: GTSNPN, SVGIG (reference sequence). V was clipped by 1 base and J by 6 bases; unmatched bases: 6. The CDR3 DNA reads TGTGCCTGGAGTGAAGTAGGGGGCGGTCAGCCCCAGCATTTT. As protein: CAWSEVGGGQPQHF.

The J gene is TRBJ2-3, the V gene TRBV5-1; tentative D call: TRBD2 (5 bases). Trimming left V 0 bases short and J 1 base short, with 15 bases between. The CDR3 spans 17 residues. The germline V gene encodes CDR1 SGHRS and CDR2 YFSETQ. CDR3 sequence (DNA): TGCGCCAGCAGCTTGGAACTAGGGCGCTTTGGCACAGATACGCAGTATTTT. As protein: CASSLELGRFGTDTQYF.